This TCR beta chain was sequenced in a study of blood T cell repertoires in COVID-19. Turning to the study itself: Material from acute and convalescent COVID-19 was sourced from the United States, Italy and Spain. PBMCs, B-cell-depleted T cells, or T cells provided the cDNA or gDNA that made up the material.

In the authors' workflow: Amplified reference gene primers provided the basis for estimating nucleated cell counts. Sequencing used immunoSEQ multiplex PCR; TCRdb keeps in-frame clones, though not all of them. D and trimming were read from the DNA, whereas the V and J calls and clone size are those reported in that table. The data hold approximately 210,000 clones, with roughly nine tenths observed a single time. Germline CDR1 is SNHLY and CDR2 is FYNNEI. The CDR3 extends over 16 amino acids. V lost 5 bases, J lost 10 bases, and 14 bases stayed unmatched. J is TRBJ1-6 and V is TRBV2; 7 nucleotides match TRBD1. The sequencing sample was made of peripheral blood. The clonotype originates from a young man with acute or convalescent COVID-19. This chain's CDR3 is CASSRDSTRVWSPLHF. The CDR3, as DNA: TGTGCCAGCAGTAGGGACAGCACGAGGGTATGGTCACCCCTCCACTTT.